What follows are 25 T cell receptor beta chains derived from one specimen sequenced in a study of blood T cells in healthy people across ages (dated by TCRdb to between 2014 and 2016). The library was built by means of 5' RACE. The sequencer was an Illumina HiSeq 2500. A second PCR of roughly 7 to 11 cycles was run with a J-beta primer mix and a sample-barcoded 5' primer. Using fastp trimming at Q25 and MiXCR clonotype assembly, TCRdb reanalyzed the public sequencing data and kept in-frame beta chains. CDR3 protein sequences are deduplicated, and each keeps its most common genes and DNA. This sample comprises about 1.4 million distinct CDR3 sequences, 55% to 75% of them detected only once. The ten largest clones take up 5% to 7% of the sample. Sequenced: blood. These receptor sequences come from a man aged 18-30 years in good health.

This chain uses TRBV2 with TRBJ2-4; D is undetermined. The germline V gene encodes CDR1 SNHLY and CDR2 FYNNEI. Trimming took 1 base from V and 0 from J, leaving 7 bases between them. The CDR3 contains 15 residues. The CDR3 DNA reads as TGTGCCAGCAGTGAAGGAAGAGTAGCCAAAAACATTCAGTACTTC. The encoded protein is CASSEGRVAKNIQYF.

This clonotype appeared once. The chain combines TRBV20-1 with TRBJ2-2; maybe TRBD2 (5 bases). The V gene lost 3 bases and the J gene lost 5 bases, with 7 bases spanning the gap. Germline V gives CDR1 DFQATT, CDR2 SNEGSKA (reference sequence). The CDR3 length is 12 residues. This CDR3 is CSARTNTGELFF. CDR3 nucleotides: TGCAGTGCTAGGACTAATACCGGGGAGCTGTTTTTT.

Many counts were recorded for this clonotype. The rearrangement joins TRBV29-1 to TRBJ2-7; the D gene is possibly TRBD1 (6 bases). The germline V gene has CDR1 SQVTM and CDR2 ANQGSEA. The CDR3 covers 13 residues. V shed 6 bases and J shed 2 bases, with 14 bases lying between them. The CDR3 here is CSVVPDSAYEQYF. The CDR3 DNA is TGCAGCGTCGTCCCGGACAGCGCCTACGAGCAGTACTTC.

The chain carries TRBV25-1 and TRBJ2-1; 9 nucleotides align to TRBD2. CDR1 is MGHDK and CDR2 is SYGVNS in the germline V gene. CDR3 length: 16 amino acids. Trimming at V came to 2 bases and at J to 6 bases, leaving 8 bases not matched to a gene. CDR3 DNA sequence: TGTGCCAGCAGTGAAGGCTATAGCGGGGGCCTCAATGAGCAGTTCTTC. The encoded protein is CASSEGYSGGLNEQFF. Variable domain in full (rest from reference TRBV25-1 and TRBJ2-1): EADIYQTPRYLVIGTGKKITLECSQTMGHDKMYWYQQDPGMELHLIHYSYGVNSTEKGDLSSESTVSRIRTEHFPLTLESARPSHTSQYLCASSEGYSGGLNEQFFGPGTRLTVL.

This chain joins TRBV7-2 and TRBJ2-5; 9 bases match TRBD2. Germline CDR1 SGHTA, CDR2 FQGNSA. This CDR3 has 16 residues. Germline trimming cut 0 bases from V and 11 bases from J; bases unmatched to any gene: 13. This CDR3 reads CASSLALAGRGNEQYF. The CDR3 DNA sequence: TGTGCCAGCAGCTTAGCCCTAGCGGGAAGGGGTAATGAGCAGTACTTC. Looking up the rest from reference TRBV7-2 and TRBJ2-5 gives the full variable domain: GAGVSQSPSNKVTEKGKDVELRCDPISGHTALYWYRQSLGQGLEFLIYFQGNSAPDKSGLPSDRFSAERTGGSVSTLTIQRTQQEDSAVYLCASSLALAGRGNEQYFGPGTRLLVL.

This clonotype was found a few times. An end of the junction differs from the germline gene, which may be a read error. J is TRBJ2-5 and V is TRBV20-1; D is tentatively TRBD1 or TRBD2 (5 bases each). The germline CDR1 and CDR2 sequences are DFQATT and SNEGSKA (reference sequence). This CDR3 is built from 12 residues. DNA for the CDR3: TGCAGTGCCCGGGACCACCAAAAGACCCAGTACTTC. Its protein product is CSARDHQKTQYF.

This sequence joins TRBV12-3 or TRBV12-4 and TRBJ1-5, with D possibly being TRBD1 (6 bases). CDR3 length equals 14 residues. V was trimmed by 6 bases and J by 4 bases, leaving 13 bases between them. CDR3 region: CASRQGGWNQPQHF. The CDR3 DNA reads as TGTGCCAGCAGACAGGGAGGGTGGAATCAGCCCCAGCATTTT.

The chain carries TRBV2 and TRBJ2-5; the D gene could be TRBD1 or TRBD2 (5 bases each). The CDR3 is 13 amino acids. Looked up from germline, CDR1 is SNHLY and CDR2 is FYNNEI. Trimming pared 11 bases from V and 0 bases from J, leaving 13 bases between. CDR3 region: CAGGRDHQETQYF. The CDR3 nucleotides are TGTGCCGGGGGACGGGACCACCAAGAGACCCAGTACTTC. Looking up the rest from reference TRBV2 and TRBJ2-5 gives the full variable domain: EPEVTQTPSHQVTQMGQEVILRCVPISNHLYFYWYRQILGQKVEFLVSFYNNEISEKSEIFDDQFSVERPDGSNFTLKIRSTKLEDSAMYFCAGGRDHQETQYFGPGTRLLVL.

This clonotype was counted a few times. At one end, the junction sequence differs from germline, possibly due to a read error. This sequence joins TRBV7-7 and TRBJ2-5; possibly TRBD1 for D (6 bases). Germline loops: CDR1 SSHAT, CDR2 FNYEAQ (reference sequence). The length of the CDR3 is 13 residues. This CDR3 is CASSDRPQETQYF. CDR3 sequence (DNA): TGTGCTAGCAGCGACAGGCCCCAAGAGACCCAGTACTTC.

This clonotype showed up just a few times. The gene calls are TRBV4-3 and TRBJ1-4; D is unclear. The V end was cut by 0 bases, the J end by 7 bases, with 9 bases between. The V gene's germline CDR1 is LGHNA and CDR2 YSLEER. The CDR3 runs 14 residues. For the CDR3, the DNA is TGCGCCAGCAGCCAAGACTCACCAACTGAAAAACTGTTTTTT. This gives the protein CASSQDSPTEKLFF.

This clonotype was recorded only once. This rearrangement joins TRBV6-6 to TRBJ2-1, with 7 bases identical to TRBD1. TRBJ2-7 matches the DNA end more closely, so the J call is doubtful. Per germline, CDR1 MNHNY and CDR2 SVGAGI (reference sequence). The CDR3 has 13 residues. The CDR3, as DNA: TGTGCCAGCGACCCGACAGGGCTCGACGAGCAGTACTTC. Amino acids: CASDPTGLDEQYF.

This clonotype was seen more than once but under ten times. CDR3 coding DNA: TGTGCCAGCAGCTTAACAGGGCTCACTGAAGCTTTCTTT. It is translated as CASSLTGLTEAFF. This chain joins TRBV7-2 and TRBJ1-1; weak D call: TRBD1 (6 bases). CDR3 length: 13 residues. The V gene's germline CDR1 is SGHTA and CDR2 FQGNSA. V lost 2 bases and J lost 4, with 8 bases in between.

This clonotype was seen more than once but under ten times. V and J are TRBV7-2 and TRBJ2-3; D is unclear. CDR3 length: 13 residues. V was shortened by 5 bases and J by 4 bases, with 10 bases between the two germline ends. Germline CDR1 is SGHTA and CDR2 is FQGNSA. CDR3: CASSRAGADTQYF. For the CDR3, the DNA is TGTGCCAGCAGCCGCGCTGGGGCAGATACGCAGTATTTT.

The V and J genes are TRBV7-9 and TRBJ2-4; 7 bases map to TRBD2. Judging by the DNA end, TRBJ2-7 fits better; the J call may be wrong. Germline CDR1 is SEHNR and CDR2 is FQNEAQ (reference sequence). The CDR3 consists of 16 residues. As DNA, the CDR3 is TGTGCCAGCAGCCCCATAGCTCGGGGGGTCCCCTACGAGCAGTACTTC. Encoded protein: CASSPIARGVPYEQYF.

In its sample, this clonotype was seen once. The chain links TRBV29-1 to TRBJ1-1; no clear D. Trimming stripped 5 bases from V and 3 bases from J, with 10 bases between. Germline V gene data show CDR1 as SQVTM and CDR2 as ANQGSEA. The length of the CDR3 is 12 residues. The CDR3 DNA reads as TGCAGCGTTAGTGGCATTTACACTGAAGCTTTCTTT. It codes for CSVSGIYTEAFF.

This chain joins TRBV15 and TRBJ1-1, with D unclear. From germline, CDR1 is LNHNV and CDR2 YYDKDF (reference sequence). This CDR3 contains 14 residues. Between the trimmed V and J ends, which lost 4 bases and 1 base, there was a span of 10 bases. CDR3 nucleotide sequence: TGTGCCACCAGCATGGATTATCGGAACACTGAAGCTTTCTTT. It yields the protein CATSMDYRNTEAFF.

The sample holds a few counts of this clonotype. The chain uses TRBV4-1 and TRBJ1-5; D call uncertain. In germline, CDR1 is MGHRA, CDR2 YSYEKL. The CDR3 has 14 amino acids. Deletions cut 0 bases from V and 3 bases from J, with 6 bases between. In DNA, the CDR3 is TGCGCCAGCAGCCAAGATAGGAACAATCAGCCCCAGCATTTT. Amino acid sequence: CASSQDRNNQPQHF.

This chain links TRBV6-2 or TRBV6-3 with TRBJ1-1; D might be TRBD1 (6 bases). V lost 7 bases to trimming and J lost 6 bases, with 9 bases between them. The CDR3 sequence is 11 residues long. The germline gives CDR1 MNHEY, CDR2 SVGEGT. CDR3 region: CASNRASEAFF. In nucleotides, the CDR3 is TGTGCCAGCAACAGGGCTTCTGAAGCTTTCTTT.

The chain has TRBV10-3 and TRBJ2-1, with D unresolved. The CDR3 length is 14 residues. Germline assignment: CDR1 ENHRY and CDR2 SYGVKD. The ends were cut back, 1 base at V and 7 bases at J, with 11 bases in the middle. The CDR3 here is CAISEFGDNNEQFF. Written as DNA, the CDR3 is TGTGCCATCAGTGAGTTTGGGGATAATAATGAGCAGTTCTTC.

This clonotype was seen more than once but under ten times. This rearrangement joins TRBV2 to TRBJ2-3, with D perhaps TRBD2 (5 bases). The CDR3 runs to 15 residues. The germline gives CDR1 SNHLY, CDR2 FYNNEI. The V end lost 6 bases, the J end lost 6 bases, and 19 bases lay between the germline ends. The CDR3 DNA is TGTGCCAGCAGAAGCAGCCGCCTGGGAGCGGATACGCAGTATTTT. This gives the protein CASRSSRLGADTQYF.

This chain links TRBV4-1 with TRBJ2-4; the match to TRBD2 covers 11 bases. There are 17 residues in the CDR3. V gave up 3 bases and J gave up 3 bases; unmatched junction bases: 7. Germline CDR1 and CDR2: MGHRA and YSYEKL. The CDR3 DNA is TGCGCCAGCAGCCAGCCCCGACTAGCGGGACTCAAAAACATTCAGTACTTC. Residues: CASSQPRLAGLKNIQYF.

This clonotype was observed a handful of times. J is TRBJ2-7 and V is TRBV28, with D hard to call. There are 14 residues in the CDR3. The V end lost 4 bases, the J end lost 0 bases, and 10 bases lay between the germline ends. Germline CDR1 MDHEN, CDR2 SYDVKM. CDR3 amino acids: CASSYERFSYEQYF. The CDR3 nucleotides are TGTGCCAGCAGTTATGAGAGATTCTCCTACGAGCAGTACTTC.

The CDR3 sequence: CASSTTTGAEAFF. The CDR3 DNA sequence: TGTGCCAGCAGCACAACGACAGGGGCTGAAGCTTTCTTT. The chain couples TRBV7-2 to TRBJ1-1, with 8 bases identical to TRBD1. The CDR3 extends over 13 amino acids. From germline, CDR1 is SGHTA and CDR2 FQGNSA. J gave up 6 bases and V 5 bases, and 5 bases lay outside the gene matches.

The chain carries TRBV6-5 and TRBJ2-1; TRBD1 is a possible D gene (6 bases). The CDR3 contains 16 residues. Trimming cost V 0 bases and J 5 bases, with 14 bases left between them. Germline V lookup: CDR1 MNHEY, CDR2 SVGAGI. The CDR3 loop reads CASSYSRGYSNNEQFF. CDR3 DNA sequence: TGTGCCAGCAGTTACTCGAGGGGGTATAGTAACAATGAGCAGTTCTTC.

This clonotype was counted at least ten times. The chain joins TRBV4-3 to TRBJ2-5; the match to TRBD1 covers 11 bases. With 8 bases clipped from V and 4 bases from J, the junction kept 6 bases outside the gene matches. This CDR3 has 14 amino acids. Germline CDR1 LGHNA, CDR2 YSLEER. CDR3 DNA sequence: TGCGCCAGCTCCCAGGGACAGGGGGGAGAGACCCAGTACTTC. This gives the protein CASSQGQGGETQYF.